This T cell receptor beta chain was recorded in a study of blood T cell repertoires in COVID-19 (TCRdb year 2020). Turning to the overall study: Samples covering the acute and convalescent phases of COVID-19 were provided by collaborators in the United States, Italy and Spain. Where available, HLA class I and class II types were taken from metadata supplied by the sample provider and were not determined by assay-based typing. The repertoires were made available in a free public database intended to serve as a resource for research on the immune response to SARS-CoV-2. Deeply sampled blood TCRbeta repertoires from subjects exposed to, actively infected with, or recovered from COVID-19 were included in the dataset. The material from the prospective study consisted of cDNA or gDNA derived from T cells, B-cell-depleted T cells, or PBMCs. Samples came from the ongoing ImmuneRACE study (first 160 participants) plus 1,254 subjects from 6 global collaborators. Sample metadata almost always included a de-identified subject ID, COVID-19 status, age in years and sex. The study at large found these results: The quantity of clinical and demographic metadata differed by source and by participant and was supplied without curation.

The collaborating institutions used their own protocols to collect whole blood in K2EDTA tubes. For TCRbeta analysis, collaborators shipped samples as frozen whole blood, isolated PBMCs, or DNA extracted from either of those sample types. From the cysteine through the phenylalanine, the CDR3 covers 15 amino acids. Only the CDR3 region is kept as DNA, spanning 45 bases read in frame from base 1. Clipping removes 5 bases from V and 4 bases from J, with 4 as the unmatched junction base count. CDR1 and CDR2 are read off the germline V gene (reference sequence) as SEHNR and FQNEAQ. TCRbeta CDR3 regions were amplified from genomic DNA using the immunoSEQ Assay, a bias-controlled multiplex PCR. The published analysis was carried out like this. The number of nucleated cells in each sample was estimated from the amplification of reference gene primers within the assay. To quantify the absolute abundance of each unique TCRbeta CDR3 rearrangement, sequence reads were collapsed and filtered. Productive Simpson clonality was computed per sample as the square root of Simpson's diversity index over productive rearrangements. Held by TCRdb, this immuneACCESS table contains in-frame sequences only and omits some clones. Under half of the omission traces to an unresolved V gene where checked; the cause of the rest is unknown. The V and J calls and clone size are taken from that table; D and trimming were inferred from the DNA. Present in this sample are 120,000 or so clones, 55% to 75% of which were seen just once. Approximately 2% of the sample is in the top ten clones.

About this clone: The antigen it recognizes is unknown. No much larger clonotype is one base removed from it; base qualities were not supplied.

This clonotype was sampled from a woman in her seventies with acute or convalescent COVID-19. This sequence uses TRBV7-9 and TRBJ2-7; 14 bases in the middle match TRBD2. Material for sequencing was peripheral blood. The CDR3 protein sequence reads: CASSPGTSGSYEQYF. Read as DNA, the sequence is TGTGCCAGCAGCCCAGGGACTAGCGGGAGTTACGAGCAGTACTTC.